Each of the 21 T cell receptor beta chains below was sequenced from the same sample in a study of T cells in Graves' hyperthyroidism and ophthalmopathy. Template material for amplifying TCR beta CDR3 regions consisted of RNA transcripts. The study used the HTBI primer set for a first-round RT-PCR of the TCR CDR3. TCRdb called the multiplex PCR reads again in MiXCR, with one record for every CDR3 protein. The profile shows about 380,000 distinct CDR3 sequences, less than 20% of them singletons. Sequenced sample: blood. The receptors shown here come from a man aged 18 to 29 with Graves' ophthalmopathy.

The chain's CDR3 is CATTGQGNTGELFF. The CDR3 region has the DNA TGTGCCACCACGGGACAGGGTAACACCGGGGAGCTGTTTTTT. This sequence joins TRBV6-1 and TRBJ2-2, with 9 bases that match TRBD1. The CDR3 is made up of 14 amino acids. CDR1 MNHNS and CDR2 SASEGT come from the germline V gene. V was clipped by 10 bases and J by 2 bases; unmatched bases: 5.

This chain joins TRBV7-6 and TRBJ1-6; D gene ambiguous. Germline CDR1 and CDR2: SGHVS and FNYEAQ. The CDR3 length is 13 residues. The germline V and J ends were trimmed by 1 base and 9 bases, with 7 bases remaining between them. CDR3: CASSLERGSPLHF. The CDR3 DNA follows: TGTGCCAGCAGCTTAGAGAGAGGTTCACCCCTCCACTTT. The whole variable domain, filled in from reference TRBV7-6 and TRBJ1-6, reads GAGVSQSPRYKVTKRGQDVALRCDPISGHVSLYWYRQALGQGPEFLTYFNYEAQQDKSGLPNDRFSAERPEGSISTLTIQRTEQRDSAMYRCASSLERGSPLHFGNGTRLTVT.

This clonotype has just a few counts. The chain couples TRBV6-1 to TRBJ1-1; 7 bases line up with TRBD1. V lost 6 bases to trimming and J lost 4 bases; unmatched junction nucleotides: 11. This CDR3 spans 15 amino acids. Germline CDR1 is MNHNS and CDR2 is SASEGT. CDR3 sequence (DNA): TGTGCCAGCAGACGATCGACAGGGACCGGCACTGAAGCTTTCTTT. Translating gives CASRRSTGTGTEAFF.

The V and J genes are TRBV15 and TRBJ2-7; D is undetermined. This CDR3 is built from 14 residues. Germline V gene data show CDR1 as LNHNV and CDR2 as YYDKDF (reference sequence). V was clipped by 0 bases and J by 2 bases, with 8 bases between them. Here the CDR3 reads CATSRDPDTYEQYF. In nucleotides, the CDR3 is TGTGCCACCAGCAGAGATCCGGATACCTACGAGCAGTACTTC.

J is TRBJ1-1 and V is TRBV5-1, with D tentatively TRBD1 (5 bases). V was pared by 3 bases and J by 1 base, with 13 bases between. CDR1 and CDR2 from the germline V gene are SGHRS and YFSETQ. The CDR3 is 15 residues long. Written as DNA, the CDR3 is TGCGCCAGCAGCTGGCAGGGAGTAGGGAACACTGAAGCTTTCTTT. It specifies CASSWQGVGNTEAFF.

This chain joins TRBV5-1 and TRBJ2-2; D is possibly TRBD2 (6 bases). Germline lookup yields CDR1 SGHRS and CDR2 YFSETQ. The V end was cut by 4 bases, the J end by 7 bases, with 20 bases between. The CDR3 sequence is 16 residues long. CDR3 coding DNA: TGCGCCAGCAGCCCCCCAGGCGGGGCCGCGGGCGGGGAGCTGTTTTTT. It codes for CASSPPGGAAGGELFF.

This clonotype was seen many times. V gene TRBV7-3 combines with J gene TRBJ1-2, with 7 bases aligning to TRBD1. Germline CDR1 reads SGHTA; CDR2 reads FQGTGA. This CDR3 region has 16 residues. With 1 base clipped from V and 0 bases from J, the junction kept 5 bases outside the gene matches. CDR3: CASSLMDRQANYGYTF. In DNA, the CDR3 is TGTGCCAGCAGCTTAATGGACAGGCAAGCTAACTATGGCTACACCTTC.

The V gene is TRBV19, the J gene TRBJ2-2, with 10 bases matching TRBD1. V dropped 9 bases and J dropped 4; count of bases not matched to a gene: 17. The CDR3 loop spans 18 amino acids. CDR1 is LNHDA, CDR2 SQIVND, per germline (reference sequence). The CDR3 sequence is CASHSPPGQGGSTGELFF. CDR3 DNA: TGTGCCAGCCACAGCCCTCCAGGACAGGGGGGGTCCACCGGGGAGCTGTTTTTT.

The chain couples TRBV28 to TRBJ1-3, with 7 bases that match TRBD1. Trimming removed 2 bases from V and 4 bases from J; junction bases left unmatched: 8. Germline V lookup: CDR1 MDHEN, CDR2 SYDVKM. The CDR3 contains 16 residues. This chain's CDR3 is CASSLRLGQRGNTIYF. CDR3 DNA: TGTGCCAGCAGTTTAAGGTTGGGACAGCGAGGAAACACCATATATTTT.

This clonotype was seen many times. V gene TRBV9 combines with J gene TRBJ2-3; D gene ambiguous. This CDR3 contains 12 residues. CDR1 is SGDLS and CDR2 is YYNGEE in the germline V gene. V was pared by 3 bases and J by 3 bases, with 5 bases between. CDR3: CASSAHTDTQYF. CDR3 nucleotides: TGTGCCAGCAGCGCCCATACAGATACGCAGTATTTT.

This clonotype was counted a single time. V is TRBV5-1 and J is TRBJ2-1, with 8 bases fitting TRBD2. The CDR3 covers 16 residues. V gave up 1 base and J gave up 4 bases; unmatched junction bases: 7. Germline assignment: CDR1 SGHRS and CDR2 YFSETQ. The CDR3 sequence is CASSLMAGGQYNEQFF. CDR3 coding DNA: TGCGCCAGCAGCTTGATGGCGGGGGGACAATACAATGAGCAGTTCTTC.

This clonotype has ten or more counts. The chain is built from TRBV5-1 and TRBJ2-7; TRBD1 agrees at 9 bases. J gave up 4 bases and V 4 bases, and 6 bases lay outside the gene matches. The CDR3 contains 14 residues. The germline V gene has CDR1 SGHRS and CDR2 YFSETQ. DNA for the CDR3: TGCGCCAGCAGCAACTCACAGGGGGCTTACGAGCAGTACTTC. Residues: CASSNSQGAYEQYF.

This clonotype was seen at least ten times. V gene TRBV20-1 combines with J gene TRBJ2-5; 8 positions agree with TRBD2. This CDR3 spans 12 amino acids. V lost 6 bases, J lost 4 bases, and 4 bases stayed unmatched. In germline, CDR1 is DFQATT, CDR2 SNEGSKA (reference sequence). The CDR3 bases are TGCAGTGCCAGGACTAGCCGAGAGACCCAGTACTTC. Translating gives CSARTSRETQYF.

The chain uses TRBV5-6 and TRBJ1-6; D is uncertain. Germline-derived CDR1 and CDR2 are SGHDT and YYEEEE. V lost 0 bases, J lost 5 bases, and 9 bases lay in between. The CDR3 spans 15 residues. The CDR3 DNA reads TGTGCCAGCAGCTTGGGAGGGATGAATAATTCACCCCTCCACTTT. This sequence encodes CASSLGGMNNSPLHF.

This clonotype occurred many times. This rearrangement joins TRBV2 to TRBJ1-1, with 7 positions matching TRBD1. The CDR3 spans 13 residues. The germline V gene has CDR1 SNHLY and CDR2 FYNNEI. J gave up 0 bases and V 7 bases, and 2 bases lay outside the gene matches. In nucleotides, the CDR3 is TGTGCCAGCACAGGGACAGTGAACACTGAAGCTTTCTTT. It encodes CASTGTVNTEAFF.

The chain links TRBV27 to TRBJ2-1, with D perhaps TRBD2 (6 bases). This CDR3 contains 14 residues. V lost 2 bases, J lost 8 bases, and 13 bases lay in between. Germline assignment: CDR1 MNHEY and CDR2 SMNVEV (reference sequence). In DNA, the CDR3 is TGTGCCAGCAGTTTAGCGGGGAGATACGATGAGCAGTTCTTC. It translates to CASSLAGRYDEQFF.

Here the CDR3 DNA reads TGTGCCAGTAGGGGACAGGGGGAGGAAAAACTGTTTTTT. This translates into CASRGQGEEKLFF. The chain employs TRBV2 and TRBJ1-4; 11 bases map to TRBD1. The CDR3 contains 13 residues. The germline gives CDR1 SNHLY, CDR2 FYNNEI. J lost 8 bases, V lost 9 bases, and 5 bases had no gene match.

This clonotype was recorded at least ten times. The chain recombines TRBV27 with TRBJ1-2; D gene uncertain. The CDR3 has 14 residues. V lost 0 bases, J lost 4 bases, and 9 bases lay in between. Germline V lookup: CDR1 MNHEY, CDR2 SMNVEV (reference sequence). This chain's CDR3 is CASSLSSGIYGYTF. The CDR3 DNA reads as TGTGCCAGCAGTTTATCGTCGGGGATCTATGGCTACACCTTC.

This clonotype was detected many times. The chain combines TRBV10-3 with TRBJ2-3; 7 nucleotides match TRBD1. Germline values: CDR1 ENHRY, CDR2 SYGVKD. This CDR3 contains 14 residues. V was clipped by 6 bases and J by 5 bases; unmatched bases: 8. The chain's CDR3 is CAIRGTEGRDTQYF. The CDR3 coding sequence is TGTGCCATCAGGGGGACAGAAGGTAGAGATACGCAGTATTTT.

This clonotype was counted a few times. CDR3 loop: CASSPGTGTAQPQHF. In DNA form, the CDR3 reads TGTGCCAGCTCACCAGGGACAGGGACAGCCCAGCCCCAGCATTTT. This chain uses TRBV18 with TRBJ1-5; 9 bases line up with TRBD1. This CDR3 region has 15 residues. Germline lookup yields CDR1 KGHSH and CDR2 LQKENI. V was pared by 2 bases and J by 7 bases, with 6 bases of the junction left unmatched.

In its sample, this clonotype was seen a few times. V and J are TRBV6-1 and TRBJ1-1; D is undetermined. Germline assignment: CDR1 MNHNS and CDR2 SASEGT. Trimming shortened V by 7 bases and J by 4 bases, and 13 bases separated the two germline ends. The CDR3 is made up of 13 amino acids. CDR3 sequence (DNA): TGTGCCAGCATTGTCGGTACGGGCACTGAAGCTTTCTTT. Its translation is CASIVGTGTEAFF.